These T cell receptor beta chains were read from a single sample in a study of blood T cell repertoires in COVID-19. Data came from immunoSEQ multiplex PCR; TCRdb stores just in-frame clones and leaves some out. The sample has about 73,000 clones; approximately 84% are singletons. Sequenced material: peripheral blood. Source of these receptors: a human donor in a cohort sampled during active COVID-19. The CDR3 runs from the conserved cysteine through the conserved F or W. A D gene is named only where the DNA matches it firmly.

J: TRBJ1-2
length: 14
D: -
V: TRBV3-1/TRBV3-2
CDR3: CASSQVRGSYGYTF

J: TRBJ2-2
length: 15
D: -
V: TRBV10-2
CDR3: CASSFLGARTGELFF

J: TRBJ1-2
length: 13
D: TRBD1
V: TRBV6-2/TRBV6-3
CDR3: CASSSTGYYGYTF

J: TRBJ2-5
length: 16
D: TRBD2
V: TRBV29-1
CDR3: CSGPGLAGMYQETQYF

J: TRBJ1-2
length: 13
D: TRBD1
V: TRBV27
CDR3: CASSSDRVSGYTF

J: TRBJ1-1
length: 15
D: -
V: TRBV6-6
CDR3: CASSLGSWEHTEAFF

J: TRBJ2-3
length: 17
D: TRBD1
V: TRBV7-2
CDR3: CASSHRRTGEGTDTQYF

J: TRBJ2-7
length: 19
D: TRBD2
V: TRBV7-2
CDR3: CASSLILRGGDGWKYEQYF

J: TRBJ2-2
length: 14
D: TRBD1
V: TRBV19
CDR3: CASSKQGGTGELFF

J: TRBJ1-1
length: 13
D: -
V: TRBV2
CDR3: CASSGTPNTEAFF

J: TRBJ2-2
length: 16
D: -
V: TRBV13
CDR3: CASSYTEPRGGGELFF

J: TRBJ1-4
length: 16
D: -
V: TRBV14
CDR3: CASSQGLTRGGEKLFF

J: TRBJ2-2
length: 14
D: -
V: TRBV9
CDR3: CASSARGDVGELFF